The rows below give T cell receptor beta chains drawn from one sample of a study of early T cells in non-severe SARS-CoV-2 infection. TCRdb redid the calling of the 5' RACE reads with MiXCR, one entry per CDR3 protein. Of 29,000 or so distinct CDR3 sequences listed, more than 4.5% were seen once; the top ten hold roughly a tenth. Sequencing was performed on whole blood. These receptors all stem from an adult who was a healthcare worker with PCR-confirmed SARS-CoV-2 infection or an uninfected control (not recorded which). The CDR3 runs from the conserved cysteine through the conserved F or W. D genes are given only for firm matches. Size is stated for part of the rows, as once, few or many counts, or as a class when the clone is expanded.

j_call | d_call | v_call | clone_size | cdr3_aa | cdr3_nt
TRBJ2-7 | TRBD1 | TRBV10-3 | many | CAISSRQGVHEQYF | TGTGCCATCAGCAGTCGACAGGGAGTCCACGAGCAGTACTTC
TRBJ1-2 | . | TRBV11-2 | . | CASSLDRGSYGYTF | TGTGCCAGCAGCTTAGACCGGGGCAGCTATGGCTACACCTTC
TRBJ2-3 | TRBD2 | TRBV10-1 | many | CASSESWSGGPTDTQYF | TGCGCCAGCAGTGAGTCTTGGAGCGGGGGGCCAACAGATACGCAGTATTTT
TRBJ2-2 | TRBD1 | TRBV6-2/TRBV6-3 | many | CASSSGQASNTGELFF | TGTGCCAGCAGTTCAGGACAGGCCTCGAACACCGGGGAGCTGTTTTTT
TRBJ2-2 | . | TRBV7-9 | many | CASSPGLSNTGELFF | TGTGCCAGCAGCCCCGGCTTATCGAACACCGGGGAGCTGTTTTTT
TRBJ1-6 | TRBD1 | TRBV12-3/TRBV12-4 | many | CASSSSGGHSPLHF | TGTGCCAGCAGTTCCTCAGGGGGTCATTCACCCCTCCACTTT
TRBJ1-3 | . | TRBV3-1 | many | CASSQALTGNTIYF | TGTGCCAGCAGCCAAGCTTTGACTGGAAACACCATATATTTT
TRBJ2-7 | . | TRBV20-1 | many | CSARGGSTSYEQYF | TGCAGTGCTAGAGGAGGGAGTACGTCCTACGAGCAGTACTTC
TRBJ2-1 | . | TRBV19 | . | CASNPGGYNEQFF | TGTGCCAGTAATCCTGGGGGGTACAATGAGCAGTTCTTC
TRBJ1-5 | . | TRBV20-1 | . | CSASLGGSQPQHF | TGCAGTGCTTCCCTGGGGGGTAGCCAGCCCCAGCATTTT
TRBJ1-5 | . | TRBV20-1 | many | CSARVQTHSNQPQHF | TGCAGTGCTAGAGTTCAGACACATAGCAATCAGCCCCAGCATTTT
TRBJ2-5 | . | TRBV9 | . | CASSSPEETQYF | TGTGCCAGCAGCTCTCCTGAGGAGACCCAGTACTTC
TRBJ1-1 | . | TRBV4-1 | many | CASSQVGGAGNTEAFF | TGCGCCAGCAGCCAAGTGGGGGGCGCCGGGAACACTGAAGCTTTCTTT
TRBJ1-1 | TRBD1 | TRBV7-9 | many | CASSGQGAGGGTEAFF | TGTGCCAGCAGCGGACAGGGGGCAGGTGGTGGCACTGAAGCTTTCTTT
TRBJ2-4 | . | TRBV6-2/TRBV6-3 | many | CASSLGRGRGDIQYF | TGTGCCAGCAGTTTGGGCCGGGGAAGGGGGGACATTCAGTACTTC
TRBJ2-5 | . | TRBV6-5 | . | CASSYQGPNMGTQYF | TGTGCCAGCAGTTACCAGGGCCCAAACATGGGGACCCAGTACTTC
TRBJ1-1 | . | TRBV18 | . | CASSPRESDTEAFF | TGTGCCAGCTCACCAAGGGAATCGGACACTGAAGCTTTCTTT
TRBJ2-3 | TRBD2 | TRBV6-1 | medium-sized | CASSETSGGTDTQYF | TGTGCCAGCAGTGAGACTAGCGGGGGCACAGATACGCAGTATTTT
TRBJ1-5 | TRBD1 | TRBV15 | . | CATSKQGGEASGRNQPQHF | TGTGCCACCAGCAAGCAGGGGGGAGAGGCTTCAGGACGCAATCAGCCCCAGCATTTT